Below, one T cell receptor beta chain is given with its context. Germline V CDR1 and CDR2: SGHDT, YYEEEE. V was pared by 3 bases and J by 4 bases, with 23 bases between. The CDR3 extends over 18 amino acids. Generated by immunoSEQ multiplex PCR, the TCRdb table keeps only in-frame clones and is missing some. The table includes about 38,000 clones, about 80% detected once. The sample belongs to a study of OX40 agonist ivuxolimab in advanced cancers. On cycle 4 day 1 and cycle 7 day 1, as well as at baseline, blood was sampled. Sequencing was performed on CD4+ or CD8+ T cells sorted from blood, taken in a trial of the OX40 agonist ivuxolimab. The chain recombines TRBV5-6 with TRBJ1-3, with D maybe TRBD1 (5 bases). The TCR was taken from an adult with an advanced solid tumor such as melanoma, head and neck, liver or kidney cancer. The CDR3 region is CASSSGPQRPTLGNTIYF. The CDR3, as DNA: TGTGCCAGCAGCTCGGGGCCCCAGAGGCCAACTTTAGGAAACACCATATATTTT.